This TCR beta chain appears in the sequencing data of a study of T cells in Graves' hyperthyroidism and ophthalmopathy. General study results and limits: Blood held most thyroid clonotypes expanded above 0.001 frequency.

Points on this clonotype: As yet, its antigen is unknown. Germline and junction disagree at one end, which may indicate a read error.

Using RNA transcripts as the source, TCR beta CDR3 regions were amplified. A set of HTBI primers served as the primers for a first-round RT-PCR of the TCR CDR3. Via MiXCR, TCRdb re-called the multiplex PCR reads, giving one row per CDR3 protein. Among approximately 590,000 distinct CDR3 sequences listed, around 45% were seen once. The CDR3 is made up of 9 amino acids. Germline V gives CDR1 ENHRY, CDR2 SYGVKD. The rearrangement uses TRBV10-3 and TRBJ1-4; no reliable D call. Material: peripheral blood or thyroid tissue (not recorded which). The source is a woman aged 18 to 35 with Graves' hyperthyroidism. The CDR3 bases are TGTGCCACCAGTGATGAACTGTTTTTT. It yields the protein CATSDELFF.